The 13 T cell receptor beta chains listed next were all sequenced from one sample in a study of shared T cell receptors in the human thymus. Data came from immunoSEQ multiplex PCR; TCRdb stores just in-frame clones and leaves some out. The sample includes 550,000 to 800,000 clones, 80% to 90% of them seen just once. The same sample was also used in a study of human thymus T cells.

The sample was thymocytes. Source of these receptors: a girl under two years old with a congenital heart defect.

The chain couples TRBV30 to TRBJ1-5; no firm D call. The CDR3 consists of 11 residues. Trimming shortened V by 8 bases and J by 5 bases, and 10 bases separated the two germline ends. CDR1 GTSNPN and CDR2 SVGIG come from the germline V gene (reference sequence). The CDR3 is CASGVDQPQHF. DNA of the CDR3: TGTGCCAGCGGGGTAGATCAGCCCCAGCATTTT.

V usage is TRBV29-1 and J usage is TRBJ1-1, with D maybe TRBD1 (6 bases). The ends were cut back, 7 bases at V and 10 bases at J, with 13 bases in the middle. This CDR3 region has 10 residues. Germline lookup yields CDR1 SQVTM and CDR2 ANQGSEA. CDR3: CSAQAGVAFF. In DNA, the CDR3 is TGCAGCGCTCAGGCAGGGGTAGCTTTCTTT. The full variable domain, rest sourced from reference TRBV29-1 and TRBJ1-1, is SAVISQKPSRDICQRGTSLTIQCQVDSQVTMMFWYRQQPGQSLTLIATANQGSEATYESGFVIDKFPISRPNLTFSTLTVSNMSPEDSSIYLCSAQAGVAFFGQGTRLTVV.

This chain joins TRBV18 and TRBJ2-3; a possible D gene is TRBD1 (6 bases). There are 19 residues in the CDR3. V was cut by 2 bases and J by 0 bases, with 21 bases left in between. CDR1 is KGHSH, CDR2 LQKENI, per germline. CDR3 amino acids: CASSPETGTKPSSTDTQYF. CDR3 DNA sequence: TGTGCCAGCTCACCAGAAACCGGGACAAAACCCTCTAGCACAGATACGCAGTATTTT. Full variable domain (rest looked up from reference TRBV18 and TRBJ2-3): NAGVMQNPRHLVRRRGQEARLRCSPMKGHSHVYWYRQLPEEGLKFMVYLQKENIIDESGMPKERFSAEFPKEGPSILRIQQVVRGDSAAYFCASSPETGTKPSSTDTQYFGPGTRLTVL.

V gene TRBV6-4 combines with J gene TRBJ1-4, with unresolved D. V was pared by 6 bases and J by 7 bases, with 18 bases between. The germline CDR1 and CDR2 sequences are MRHNA and SNTAGT. This CDR3 spans 15 amino acids. In DNA, the CDR3 is TGTGCCAGCAGGGCCCAAGCGGGCAGGAGTGAAAAACTGTTTTTT. Encoded protein: CASRAQAGRSEKLFF.

This sequence joins TRBV11-3 and TRBJ1-5; the match to TRBD1 covers 7 bases. Trimming removed 1 base from V and 4 bases from J; junction bases left unmatched: 10. This CDR3 is built from 17 residues. Germline CDR1 reads SGHNT; CDR2 reads YENEEA. The chain's CDR3 is CASSLAPGQTSNQPQHF. The CDR3 region has the DNA TGTGCCAGCAGCTTAGCCCCGGGACAGACCTCTAATCAGCCCCAGCATTTT.

The V gene is TRBV6-6, the J gene TRBJ1-6; D unclear. Trimming took 0 bases from V and 8 from J, leaving 8 bases between them. CDR1 is MNHNY and CDR2 is SVGAGI in the germline V gene (reference sequence). The CDR3 covers 14 residues. CDR3 sequence (DNA): TGTGCCAGCAGTTACTCGATACGGGATTCACCCCTCCACTTT. Translating gives CASSYSIRDSPLHF.

J is TRBJ2-4 and V is TRBV14, with 8 bases fitting TRBD1. The CDR3 is 14 residues long. In germline, CDR1 is SGHDN, CDR2 FVKESK. With 4 bases clipped from V and 9 bases from J, the junction kept 8 bases outside the gene matches. Here the CDR3 reads CASSLTRGRPIQYF. The CDR3 DNA reads as TGTGCCAGCAGCCTGACCAGGGGGCGCCCCATTCAGTACTTC.

The chain joins TRBV19 to TRBJ2-7, with D possibly matching TRBD1 (6 bases). The V gene lost 8 bases and the J gene lost 5 bases, with 13 bases spanning the gap. The CDR3 extends over 12 amino acids. Germline CDR1 is LNHDA and CDR2 is SQIVND (reference sequence). The CDR3 reads CASRNRVHEQYF. The CDR3 bases are TGTGCCAGTCGAAACAGGGTACACGAGCAGTACTTC.

The CDR3 DNA follows: TGTGCCAGCAGCTGGGGGACAGGGTCCTACGAGCAGTACTTC. This codes for CASSWGTGSYEQYF. This rearrangement joins TRBV11-2 to TRBJ2-7, with 9 positions matching TRBD1. V lost 4 bases to trimming and J lost 1 base; unmatched junction nucleotides: 2. The CDR3 extends over 14 amino acids. The V gene's germline CDR1 is SGHAT and CDR2 FQNNGV.

This sequence joins TRBV30 and TRBJ2-3; D unclear. Germline values: CDR1 GTSNPN, CDR2 SVGIG (reference sequence). CDR3 size: 13 residues. Trimming cost V 5 bases and J 2 bases, with 11 bases left between them. CDR3 DNA sequence: TGTGCCTGGGCCCAGGAAAACACAGATACGCAGTATTTT. It specifies CAWAQENTDTQYF.

The chain carries TRBV5-1 and TRBJ2-7; 11 nucleotides match TRBD2. The germline CDR1 and CDR2 sequences are SGHRS and YFSETQ. Unmatched junction bases numbered 6, after V lost 4 bases and J lost 3 bases. The length of the CDR3 is 15 residues. CDR3 protein: CASSRGTSGYYEQYF. In DNA, the CDR3 is TGCGCCAGCAGCCGGGGGACTAGCGGTTACTACGAGCAGTACTTC.

CDR3 protein: CASSRGQIQETQYF. For the CDR3, the DNA is TGTGCCAGCAGCCGAGGACAGATTCAAGAGACCCAGTACTTC. The V gene is TRBV5-4, the J gene TRBJ2-5, with D possibly TRBD1 on 6 matching bases. The germline V and J ends were trimmed by 4 bases and 2 bases, with 12 bases remaining between them. The CDR3 has 14 residues. Germline V gene sequence: CDR1 SGHNT, CDR2 YYREEE (reference sequence).

This clone was seen more than once but under ten times. V is TRBV19 and J is TRBJ2-2; 9 positions match TRBD2. Looked up from germline, CDR1 is LNHDA and CDR2 is SQIVND (reference sequence). This CDR3 is built from 15 residues. V shed 4 bases, J shed 5 bases, and the junction held 5 bases outside the gene matches. This CDR3 is CASSSGGGDTGELFF. CDR3 DNA: TGTGCCAGTAGTAGTGGCGGGGGGGATACCGGGGAGCTGTTTTTT.